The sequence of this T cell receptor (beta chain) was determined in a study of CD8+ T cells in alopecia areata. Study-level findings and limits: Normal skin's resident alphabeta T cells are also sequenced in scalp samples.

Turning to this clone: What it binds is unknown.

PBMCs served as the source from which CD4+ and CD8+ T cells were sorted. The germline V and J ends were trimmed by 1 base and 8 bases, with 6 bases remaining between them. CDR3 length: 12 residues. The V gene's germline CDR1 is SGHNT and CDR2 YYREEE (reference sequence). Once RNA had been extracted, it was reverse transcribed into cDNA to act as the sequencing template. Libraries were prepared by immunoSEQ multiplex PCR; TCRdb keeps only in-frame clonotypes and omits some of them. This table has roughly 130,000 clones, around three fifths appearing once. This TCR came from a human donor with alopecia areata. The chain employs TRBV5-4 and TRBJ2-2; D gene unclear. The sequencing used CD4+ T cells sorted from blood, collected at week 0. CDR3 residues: CASSLLSGELFF. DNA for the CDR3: TGTGCCAGCAGCTTGTTATCTGGGGAGCTGTTTTTT.